This T cell receptor beta chain was obtained from a study of T-cell memory formation after mild COVID-19. Study in general: Largely donor-specific sequence clusters came from two donors.

TCRdb re-derived calls from the 5' RACE reads in MiXCR, one entry per CDR3 protein. Of 500,000 to 550,000 distinct CDR3 sequences listed, approximately 20% are singletons. Germline CDR1 reads SGHRS; CDR2 reads YFSETQ. The V segment lost 4 bases and the J segment 5 bases; nucleotides outside the gene matches: 11. The CDR3 loop spans 15 amino acids. This clonotype has more than one count but fewer than ten. Its target is unknown. General study results and limits: Some responding clones appeared in pre-infection memory, suggesting cross-reactive memory joined. Of the contracting clones, CD4+ ones lay mainly in CM and EM, and CD8+ ones in EMRA.

The TCR originated in an adult woman who had mild COVID-19 (a few samples of this study predate the infection). Cell type and time point are not known. The source material was PBMCs or a T cell subset sorted from them (not recorded which). The chain carries TRBV5-1 and TRBJ2-5, with 7 bases aligning to TRBD1. CDR3 loop: CASSRGDSQGETQYF. Written as DNA, the CDR3 is TGCGCCAGCAGCAGAGGGGACAGCCAGGGCGAGACCCAGTACTTC.